This TCR beta chain emerged from a study of blood T cell repertoires in COVID-19. Study as a whole: PBMCs, B-cell-depleted T cells, or T cells were the source of the cDNA or gDNA that made up the material.

The CDR3 has 15 amino acids. Germline CDR1 and CDR2: SGHTA and FQGNSA. Trimming removed 0 bases from V and 8 bases from J; junction bases left unmatched: 7. Participant reports of clinical history set cohort assignment. Recovered participants had two consecutive negative NP/OP PCR tests, healthcare professional clearance, or symptom resolution. The assay was immunoSEQ multiplex PCR, and TCRdb's table has in-frame clones only and misses some. The table records more than 250,000 clones, around nine tenths of them present only once. The sample taken for sequencing was PBMCs or T cells enriched from blood (not recorded which). This clonotype was obtained from a woman in her thirties or forties who had recovered from COVID-19. The chain couples TRBV7-2 to TRBJ1-2; 9 positions match TRBD1. DNA of the CDR3: TGTGCCAGCAGCTTAGCCGGGACAGGGAAAGGAGGCTACACCTTC. It translates to CASSLAGTGKGGYTF.